Given below is one T cell receptor (beta chain) in context. Its recognized antigen is unknown. Base quality data are lacking; no much larger clone is found one base away. The data derive from a study of T cells in Graves' hyperthyroidism and ophthalmopathy (dated by TCRdb to about 2019). About the full investigation: To identify distinguishing TCR V-J signatures, a discovery cohort of 100 patients was used, comprising 43 with Graves' ophthalmopathy and 57 with stable Graves' hyperthyroidism. After blood sampling, hyperthyroidism patients were treated with methimazole at a starting dose of 30 mg daily, and ophthalmopathy patients were treated with high-dose intravenous methylprednisolone. Prospective prediction of ophthalmopathy was tested in an independent validation cohort consisting of about 19 hyperthyroidism patients and 17 patients who later progressed to ophthalmopathy. The roughly 91 discovery patients were randomly divided into training and test sets at a 7:3 ratio. The paper reports TCR Vbeta CDR3 sequencing of roughly 140 peripheral blood samples: under 45 ophthalmopathy, some 80 hyperthyroidism and 17 progressor patients. In addition, the study compared T-cell repertoires in thyroid tissue and in blood from about six Graves' hyperthyroidism patients.

Graves' hyperthyroidism was defined as stable when no progression to ophthalmopathy occurred over 18 months of follow-up. Hyperthyroidism patients were newly diagnosed, with disease duration under 2 months, and aged 18 to 65 years. Patients with uncontrolled infections, other autoimmune diseases, pregnancy or lactation were excluded. Diagnoses relied on clinical symptoms, serum thyroxine and TRAb, thyroid ultrasound and orbital computed tomography. Total RNA was extracted using Trizol reagent, and RNA quality was assessed on an Agilent 2100 Bioanalyzer. Taken from the germline V gene (reference sequence), the CDR1 and CDR2 loops are WNHNN and SYGVQD. The CDR3, from cysteine to phenylalanine, totals 15 residues. The read is trimmed to its CDR3 DNA, 45 bases read in frame from base 1. Trimmed from V: 9 bases; trimmed from J: 4 bases; junction bases lacking a gene match: 13. The paper's findings and limits, for the study overall: A model built on a 13 V-J signature distinguished ophthalmopathy from stable hyperthyroidism, reaching around 88% sensitivity and approximately 81% specificity in cross-validation and 80%/75% in testing. During validation, the model predicted progression to ophthalmopathy a median of approximately six months ahead of onset, with more than 55% sensitivity and 72% to 80% specificity. Most expanded thyroid clonotypes (frequency above 0.001) were also found in blood, which suggests that blood repertoires may mirror thyroid immune responses. Sample size was not statistically predetermined, and investigators were not blinded to group allocation.

TCR beta CDR3 regions were amplified from RNA transcripts. The TCR CDR3 was subjected to a first round of RT-PCR using the HTBI primer set and the Qiagen OneStep RT-PCR kit. Libraries were constructed in a second round of multiplex PCR, after which size selection and purification were carried out. Paired-end sequencing of the libraries was performed with 100 bp reads on an Illumina HiSeq2000. Under the source paper's analysis protocol: SOAPnuke was used to process the raw data, removing reads that contained adapters or uncalled bases, had a mean Phred below 15, or lacked an exact match to the constant primer or identifier. High-quality paired reads were merged using COPE v1.2.5, and each unique nucleotide sequence was defined as a clonotype. MiTCR v1.1 was used to align the clonotypes against IMGT TRBV, TRBD and TRBJ reference segments. The analysis included only V-J combinations with a frequency above 0.0001, which together covered approximately 99% of the repertoires. The TCS score was defined as F50 (clonal expansion) divided by E x V (chaos), with BLOSUM62-based TCRdist calculated between CDR3 peptides within each V-J. Welch's t-statistics and random forest reduced around 520 V-J features to around 14, which were used in a naive Bayes classifier (R e1071). The similarity between thyroid and blood repertoires was quantified using the Morisita-Horn index. Through fastp at Q25 and MiXCR, TCRdb rebuilt clones from the public reads, retaining in-frame beta chains. Rows matching on CDR3 protein sequence are summarized as one entry with the most common DNA and genes. TCRdb, not the original authors, processed these V and J calls. Present in this sample are roughly 45,000 distinct CDR3 sequences, 45% to 50% of which were seen just once. Together, the top ten hold over 30% of the sample.

The sequence came from a woman in her 50s with Graves' hyperthyroidism. The sample was peripheral blood or thyroid tissue (not recorded which). The rearranged chain carries TRBV10-1 and TRBJ1-1; 8 central bases correspond to TRBD1. DNA sequence: TGCGCCAGTAGCAGAAACAGGGGGGGCGGCACTGAAGCTTTCTTT. It codes for CASSRNRGGGTEAFF.